The 22 T cell receptor beta chains below come from one sample, sequenced in a study of neurological immune-mediated disorders. TCRdb ran MiXCR on the 5' RACE reads and lists one entry per CDR3 protein. The table lists 65,000 to 85,000 distinct CDR3 sequences, more than 3% of them singletons. Sequencing was performed on PBMCs. These receptors were obtained from a woman in her forties or fifties with multiple sclerosis.

This clonotype has at least ten counts. V is TRBV12-3 or TRBV12-4 and J is TRBJ1-3; D possibly corresponds to TRBD1 (5 bases). The CDR3 covers 14 residues. With 0 bases removed from V and 5 bases from J, the gap between germline ends came to 8 bases. CDR3 sequence: CASSLADTRNTIYF. In DNA, the CDR3 is TGTGCCAGCAGTTTAGCGGACACCAGAAACACCATATATTTT.

In this sample, this clonotype turned up many times. This chain uses TRBV20-1 with TRBJ2-1; TRBD2 matches 12 bases. After removal of 5 bases from V and 1 base from J, the junction contained 15 bases not matched to a gene. This CDR3 has 19 residues. Germline V lookup: CDR1 DFQATT, CDR2 SNEGSKA (reference sequence). CDR3 nucleotides: TGCAGTGCTCCGATGTGGGGGACTAGCGGGTCTGGTTCCTACAATGAGCAGTTCTTC. Its translation: CSAPMWGTSGSGSYNEQFF.

This clonotype was recorded many times. This rearrangement joins TRBV20-1 to TRBJ1-1; D not resolved. This CDR3 has 11 amino acids. Trimming removed 6 bases from V and 5 bases from J, with 10 bases in between. CDR1 DFQATT and CDR2 SNEGSKA come from the germline V gene (reference sequence). Here the CDR3 DNA reads TGCAGTGCGGTTGGACGGACTGAAGCTTTCTTT. Translation gives CSAVGRTEAFF.

This clonotype was observed many times. Here the CDR3 reads CASSSANTGELFF. In DNA, the CDR3 is TGCGCCAGCAGTTCCGCGAACACCGGGGAGCTGTTTTTT. The rearrangement joins TRBV5-1 to TRBJ2-2; D call uncertain. The germline gives CDR1 SGHRS, CDR2 YFSETQ. This CDR3 is built from 13 residues. The germline V and J ends were trimmed by 5 bases and 0 bases, with 5 bases remaining between them.

This clonotype was found many times. V gene TRBV5-5 combines with J gene TRBJ1-1; no definite D call. V gave up 2 bases and J gave up 0 bases, with 8 bases separating them. Germline V gene lookup returns CDR1 SGHKS and CDR2 YYEKEE (reference sequence). CDR3 length: 14 amino acids. Here the CDR3 DNA reads TGTGCCAGCAGCTTAATCGTCATGAACACTGAAGCTTTCTTT. Its protein product is CASSLIVMNTEAFF.

This clonotype has ten or more counts. This chain joins TRBV12-3 or TRBV12-4 and TRBJ1-5, with D unresolved. The V end was cut by 3 bases, the J end by 3 bases, with 9 bases between. CDR3 length: 14 residues. The CDR3 nucleotides read TGTGCCAGCAGTTTTAGCGGCCCCAATCAGCCCCAGCATTTT. Its translation is CASSFSGPNQPQHF.

This clonotype was counted at least ten times. The chain combines TRBV29-1 with TRBJ2-5, with 9 bases aligning to TRBD1. The CDR3 sequence is 12 residues long. The ends lost 7 bases at V and 4 bases at J; junction bases unmatched: 4. Germline loops: CDR1 SQVTM, CDR2 ANQGSEA. DNA for the CDR3: TGCAGCGGGGGACAGGGACGAGAGACCCAGTACTTC. It translates to CSGGQGRETQYF. Full variable domain (outside the CDR3, taken from reference TRBV29-1 and TRBJ2-5): SAVISQKPSRDICQRGTSLTIQCQVDSQVTMMFWYRQQPGQSLTLIATANQGSEATYESGFVIDKFPISRPNLTFSTLTVSNMSPEDSSIYLCSGGQGRETQYFGPGTRLLVL.

The rearrangement joins TRBV20-1 to TRBJ1-3; D remains ambiguous. V lost 3 bases, J lost 3 bases, and 9 bases lay in between. This CDR3 has 13 residues. Germline CDR1 and CDR2: DFQATT and SNEGSKA (reference sequence). CDR3 protein: CSASLYGGNTIYF. The CDR3 region has the DNA TGCAGTGCTAGTTTGTATGGTGGAAACACCATATATTTT.

Turning to this clonotype: A single base separates this from a much larger clone, so it may be a read error. The chain recombines TRBV2 with TRBJ2-3; 12 positions match TRBD2. The CDR3 has 14 amino acids. Germline-derived CDR1 and CDR2 are SNHLY and FYNNEI. The CDR3 spells CASSGLAGADMQYF. Here the CDR3 DNA reads TGTGCCAGCAGTGGACTAGCGGGGGCAGATATGCAGTATTTT.

This clonotype was found many times. This chain links TRBV6-2 or TRBV6-3 with TRBJ2-2; D might be TRBD2 (6 bases). Germline CDR1 is MNHEY and CDR2 is SVGEGT. The V and J ends lost 2 bases and 7 bases respectively, with 8 bases between them. This CDR3 comprises 13 residues. In DNA, the CDR3 is TGTGCCAGCAGTTACGGGGACTTCGGGGAGCTGTTTTTT. Translation gives CASSYGDFGELFF.

This clonotype was seen ten or more times. The chain combines TRBV4-3 with TRBJ1-2; D unclear. With 4 bases removed from V and 5 bases from J, the gap between germline ends came to 11 bases. CDR1 is LGHNA, CDR2 YSLEER, per germline. This CDR3 spans 13 amino acids. CDR3 sequence (DNA): TGCGCCAGCAGCCGACGGCTCGGGTATGGCTACACCTTC. Translation: CASSRRLGYGYTF.

This sequence joins TRBV12-2 and TRBJ2-1. TRBV12-2 constitutes a pseudogene. CDR3 length: 17 residues. CDR3 DNA: TGTGCAAGTCGCCCTACGAATAGAAGGAGCTCCTACAATGAGCAGTTCTTC. Encoded protein: CASRPTNRRSSYNEQFF.

This clonotype was detected ten times or more. The V call is TRBV10-2, the J call TRBJ2-7; D possibly corresponds to TRBD2 (5 bases). CDR1 and CDR2 (germline): WSHSY, SAAADI. Trimming removed 4 bases at V and 1 base at J, with 14 bases between. The CDR3 consists of 15 residues. The CDR3 sequence is CASSVGGPPSYEQYF. In DNA, the CDR3 is TGCGCCAGCAGTGTTGGCGGGCCTCCTTCCTACGAGCAGTACTTC.

This clonotype came up many times. The V call is TRBV20-1, the J call TRBJ2-6; 8 nucleotides agree with TRBD1. The CDR3 covers 15 residues. Trimming cost V 3 bases and J 2 bases; bases outside gene matches: 3. The germline V gene encodes CDR1 DFQATT and CDR2 SNEGSKA (reference sequence). The CDR3 DNA reads as TGCAGTGCTAGTCAGGGGGCGGCTGGGGCCAACGTCCTGACTTTC. This gives the protein CSASQGAAGANVLTF.

At least ten counts were recorded for this clonotype. This chain joins TRBV7-7 and TRBJ2-3; TRBD2 aligns across 9 bases. CDR1 is SSHAT and CDR2 is FNYEAQ in the germline V gene (reference sequence). The CDR3 has 13 residues. After removal of 5 bases from V and 5 bases from J, the junction contained 2 bases not matched to a gene. The CDR3 is CASSVTSGDTQYF. The CDR3 bases are TGTGCCAGCAGCGTGACTAGCGGAGATACGCAGTATTTT.

A note on this clonotype: One end of the junction is discordant with germline, which a read error may explain. V gene TRBV9 combines with J gene TRBJ1-2; D gene unclear. The germline V gene encodes CDR1 SGDLS and CDR2 YYNGEE. The CDR3 loop spans 12 amino acids. The DNA for the CDR3 is TGTACCAGCAGCGTAGATGGGTTAGGCTACACCTTC. It codes for CTSSVDGLGYTF.

This clonotype has a count of ten or more. The chain links TRBV20-1 to TRBJ2-7; TRBD1 is a possible D gene (5 bases). Between the trimmed V and J ends, which lost 0 bases and 1 base, there was a span of 10 bases. The CDR3 contains 14 residues. Germline values: CDR1 DFQATT, CDR2 SNEGSKA (reference sequence). CDR3 nucleotides: TGCAGTGCTAGAGATACAGGTGATTCCTACGAGCAGTACTTC. Its protein product is CSARDTGDSYEQYF.

Many counts were recorded for this clonotype. The rearrangement joins TRBV20-1 to TRBJ1-2, with unresolved D. This CDR3 is 12 amino acids long. Looked up from germline, CDR1 is DFQATT and CDR2 is SNEGSKA (reference sequence). V lost 4 bases and J 6 bases, leaving 12 bases between the germline ends. The CDR3, as DNA: TGCAGTGCTACGAACAGAGGAAATGGCTACACCTTC. Protein product: CSATNRGNGYTF.

This clonotype was counted ten times or more. The genes are TRBV7-9 and TRBJ2-3; possibly TRBD2 for D (5 bases). The germline V gene has CDR1 SEHNR and CDR2 FQNEAQ (reference sequence). V lost 5 bases to trimming and J lost 0 bases, with 12 bases between them. The CDR3 runs 15 residues. In DNA, the CDR3 is TGTGCCAGCAGCCCCGCCCGGGAAAGCACAGATACGCAGTATTTT. Translated, it gives CASSPARESTDTQYF.

At least ten counts were recorded for this clonotype. The genes are TRBV12-3 or TRBV12-4 and TRBJ2-1; D gene ambiguous. The CDR3 has 15 residues. V was trimmed by 5 bases and J by 6 bases, leaving 17 bases between them. CDR3 loop: CASSPLDGGVNEQFF. CDR3 bases: TGTGCCAGCAGTCCACTGGACGGCGGAGTCAATGAGCAGTTCTTC.

This clonotype was seen at least ten times. The rearrangement joins TRBV9 to TRBJ1-2; TRBD1 agrees at 9 bases. CDR1 is SGDLS, CDR2 YYNGEE, per germline. CDR3 length: 13 residues. After removal of 4 bases from V and 8 bases from J, the junction contained 6 bases not matched to a gene. CDR3 region: CASSRDRDRGYTF. CDR3 nucleotides: TGTGCCAGCAGCCGGGACAGGGACCGCGGCTACACCTTC.

This clonotype has at least ten counts. The chain carries TRBV20-1 and TRBJ1-2; a possible D gene is TRBD1 (5 bases). V was trimmed by 6 bases and J by 6 bases, leaving 23 bases between them. This CDR3 has 15 amino acids. CDR1 is DFQATT and CDR2 is SNEGSKA in the germline V gene (reference sequence). The CDR3 coding sequence is TGCAGTGCAAACGCTGCAGGCTGGGGGACCCATGGCTACACCTTC. The encoded protein is CSANAAGWGTHGYTF.